The 31 T cell receptor beta chains in this list originate from one sample, sequenced in a study of blood T cells in healthy people across ages. A sample-barcoded 5' primer and a J-beta primer mix were used in a second PCR of roughly 6 to 12 cycles. TCRdb independently ran MiXCR on the 5' RACE reads; one entry per CDR3 protein. The data contain approximately 400,000 distinct CDR3 sequences, about 49% of them singletons. The sequenced sample was blood. These receptors were obtained from a man between 60 and 70 years old in good health.

This clonotype has only one observation. The chain links TRBV6-2 or TRBV6-3 to TRBJ2-4; 8 bases are a match to TRBD2. The CDR3 covers 13 residues. Trimming removed 6 bases from V and 13 bases from J; junction bases left unmatched: 11. The germline CDR1 and CDR2 sequences are MNHEY and SVGEGT. The CDR3, as DNA: TGTGCCAGCAGGGCCAGCGGGAGCGGTGAGCAGTACTTC. This gives the protein CASRASGSGEQYF.

This sequence joins TRBV5-1 and TRBJ2-3; 7 nucleotides match TRBD1. The trim removed 0 bases at V and 1 base at J, leaving 5 bases unmatched. The CDR3 has 16 residues. Germline values: CDR1 SGHRS, CDR2 YFSETQ. The CDR3 DNA reads TGCGCCAGCAGCTTGGGGACAGGTCGAGGCACAGATACGCAGTATTTT. Its translation: CASSLGTGRGTDTQYF.

V gene TRBV28 combines with J gene TRBJ2-7; D perhaps matches TRBD2 (6 bases). Germline loops: CDR1 MDHEN, CDR2 SYDVKM. V was shortened by 4 bases and J by 5 bases, with 6 bases between the two germline ends. This CDR3 is 11 amino acids long. The CDR3 reads CASSWRDEQYF. CDR3 nucleotides: TGTGCCAGCAGTTGGAGGGACGAGCAGTACTTC.

The V gene is TRBV20-1, the J gene TRBJ2-5; a possible D gene is TRBD2 (6 bases). Matching the DNA end better, TRBJ2-7 makes the J call doubtful. CDR1 DFQATT and CDR2 SNEGSKA come from the germline V gene (reference sequence). This CDR3 contains 16 residues. The CDR3 region has the DNA TGCAGTGCTAGAGCGGGCCTCCCCAATAGCGGCTACGAGCAGTACTTC. Residues: CSARAGLPNSGYEQYF.

The chain is built from TRBV3-1 and TRBJ2-7, with D possibly being TRBD1 (6 bases). Germline V gene lookup returns CDR1 LGHDT and CDR2 YNNKEL (reference sequence). This CDR3 comprises 13 residues. Trimming removed 5 bases at V and 6 bases at J, with 14 bases between. CDR3 residues: CASSYRANFEQYF. The CDR3 DNA sequence: TGTGCCAGCAGCTACAGGGCCAACTTCGAGCAGTACTTC.

A remark on this clonotype: A much bigger clone sits one base away, suggesting this may be a read error. The V call is TRBV5-1, the J call TRBJ2-5; 11 nucleotides align to TRBD2. The CDR3 has 16 residues. Germline CDR1 SGHRS, CDR2 YFSETQ. V trimming: 5 bases; J trimming: 11 bases; junction bases outside the gene matches: 17. CDR3 sequence (DNA): TGCGCCAGCAGGAATAGCGGGGGGGCCGCGAGGTATGAGCAGTACTTC. Translated, it gives CASRNSGGAARYEQYF.

The V and J genes are TRBV7-2 and TRBJ2-3; TRBD1 aligns across 7 bases. CDR3 size: 14 residues. After removal of 4 bases from V and 8 bases from J, the junction contained 9 bases not matched to a gene. Germline CDR1 and CDR2: SGHTA and FQGNSA. The CDR3 here is CASSYGTARGTQYF. The CDR3 DNA follows: TGTGCCAGCAGCTATGGGACAGCCCGGGGTACGCAGTATTTT.

This clonotype has more than one count but fewer than ten. V is TRBV7-6 and J is TRBJ2-3; a weak D match, TRBD1 (6 bases). From germline, CDR1 is SGHVS and CDR2 FNYEAQ. V was trimmed by 4 bases and J by 2 bases, leaving 13 bases between them. There are 15 residues in the CDR3. In DNA, the CDR3 is TGTGCCAGCAGCTCCGGGACACGGACCACAGATACGCAGTATTTT. Its translation is CASSSGTRTTDTQYF.

This clonotype was observed a few times. J is TRBJ2-1 and V is TRBV7-3, with TRBD2 matching over 8 bases. The V gene end was trimmed by 4 bases and the J gene end by 10 bases; junction bases not matched to a gene: 9. Germline CDR1 and CDR2: SGHTA and FQGTGA. The CDR3 loop spans 14 amino acids. CDR3 nucleotides: TGTGCCAGCAGCTCCTCGGGGACTAGTCGGGAGCAGTTCTTC. This sequence encodes CASSSSGTSREQFF.

This sequence joins TRBV11-2 and TRBJ1-5, with D maybe TRBD1 (5 bases). Trimming removed 4 bases at V and 3 bases at J, with 13 bases between. Germline V lookup: CDR1 SGHAT, CDR2 FQNNGV. The length of the CDR3 is 15 residues. CDR3 region: CASSSLGGSNQPQHF. CDR3 sequence (DNA): TGTGCCAGCAGCTCCCTTGGGGGTTCCAATCAGCCCCAGCATTTT.

The rearrangement joins TRBV6-5 to TRBJ2-2; TRBD2 matches 8 bases. The V segment lost 6 bases and the J segment 8 bases; nucleotides outside the gene matches: 8. The CDR3 has 14 residues. Germline V gives CDR1 MNHEY, CDR2 SVGAGI. The CDR3 bases are TGTGCCAGCAGCCAGGGACTAGGGAGAGGGGAGCTGTTTTTT. It is translated as CASSQGLGRGELFF.

The J gene is TRBJ1-2, the V gene TRBV6-5; D is possibly TRBD1 (5 bases). Trimming removed 5 bases at V and 7 bases at J, with 14 bases between. CDR1 is MNHEY, CDR2 SVGAGI, per germline. This CDR3 has 13 residues. The DNA for the CDR3 is TGTGCCAGCAGTGGATGGCAGGGAAGTGGCTACACCTTC. Amino acids: CASSGWQGSGYTF.

The chain recombines TRBV6-5 with TRBJ2-3, with no clear D. Trimming cost V 2 bases and J 3 bases, with 6 bases left between them. Germline V gene sequence: CDR1 MNHEY, CDR2 SVGAGI. CDR3 length: 13 amino acids. For the CDR3, the DNA is TGTGCCAGCAGTTACGACCATACAGATACGCAGTATTTT. Protein sequence: CASSYDHTDTQYF.

This clonotype was counted ten times or more. The chain's CDR3 is CSARDRVSYEQYF. The CDR3 nucleotides read TGCAGTGCTAGAGATAGGGTCTCCTACGAGCAGTACTTC. The chain combines TRBV20-1 with TRBJ2-7; D remains ambiguous. The V end was cut by 0 bases, the J end by 0 bases, with 6 bases between. The CDR3 extends over 13 amino acids. Germline CDR1 is DFQATT and CDR2 is SNEGSKA (reference sequence).

This clonotype was seen more than once but under ten times. The V gene is TRBV20-1, the J gene TRBJ2-1; a weak D match, TRBD1 (5 bases). The germline V and J ends were trimmed by 6 bases and 6 bases, with 18 bases remaining between them. CDR1 and CDR2 (germline): DFQATT, SNEGSKA (reference sequence). This CDR3 spans 14 amino acids. The CDR3 coding sequence is TGCAGTGCGAAATCAGGGATGTCTCGCAATGAGCAGTTCTTC. The encoded protein is CSAKSGMSRNEQFF.

The genes are TRBV12-3 or TRBV12-4 and TRBJ2-5, with D perhaps matching TRBD1 (7 bases). Judging by the DNA end, TRBJ2-7 fits better; the J call may be wrong. The CDR3 totals 13 residues. The CDR3, as DNA: TGTGCCAGCAGTCCTCTCCAGGGGGGCGAGCAGTACTTC. The encoded protein is CASSPLQGGEQYF.

The chain is built from TRBV24-1 and TRBJ2-5; the match to TRBD1 covers 11 bases. This CDR3 is 17 amino acids long. The V gene's germline CDR1 is KGHDR and CDR2 SFDVKD. With 4 bases clipped from V and 3 bases from J, the junction kept 9 bases outside the gene matches. The CDR3 is CATSDTGQGEKEETQYF. Written as DNA, the CDR3 is TGTGCCACCAGTGACACGGGACAGGGGGAGAAGGAAGAGACCCAGTACTTC.

The gene calls are TRBV2 and TRBJ1-2; TRBD1 aligns across 7 bases. Germline CDR1 is SNHLY and CDR2 is FYNNEI. The CDR3 covers 12 residues. Germline trimming cut 3 bases from V and 8 bases from J; bases unmatched to any gene: 3. The CDR3 loop reads CASSDEGGGYTF. The CDR3 DNA reads TGTGCCAGCAGTGACGAAGGGGGCGGCTACACCTTC. Complete variable domain (other parts from reference TRBV2 and TRBJ1-2): EPEVTQTPSHQVTQMGQEVILRCVPISNHLYFYWYRQILGQKVEFLVSFYNNEISEKSEIFDDQFSVERPDGSNFTLKIRSTKLEDSAMYFCASSDEGGGYTFGSGTRLTVV.

V usage is TRBV7-2 and J usage is TRBJ2-3; D is unclear. V was pared by 5 bases and J by 13 bases, with 22 bases between. This CDR3 is 14 amino acids long. Germline V gene data show CDR1 as SGHTA and CDR2 as FQGNSA. In DNA, the CDR3 is TGTGCCAGCAGCGACGCGGCCATGGTTGCCCGGGAGTATTTT. This gives the protein CASSDAAMVAREYF.

This clonotype has more than one count but fewer than ten. The chain has TRBV3-1 and TRBJ2-7; TRBD2 aligns across 9 bases. The length of the CDR3 is 14 residues. Germline loops: CDR1 LGHDT, CDR2 YNNKEL (reference sequence). V lost 1 base to trimming and J lost 2 bases; unmatched junction nucleotides: 0. The CDR3 protein is CASSQVAGAYEQYF. CDR3 coding DNA: TGTGCCAGCAGCCAAGTAGCGGGAGCCTACGAGCAGTACTTC.

The chain has TRBV12-3 or TRBV12-4 and TRBJ2-3; D may be TRBD2 (7 bases). Between the trimmed V and J ends, which lost 2 bases and 4 bases, there was a span of 16 bases. The CDR3 runs to 16 residues. This CDR3 is CASSLWRGREADTQYF. The CDR3 region has the DNA TGTGCCAGCAGTTTATGGCGGGGGCGCGAGGCAGATACGCAGTATTTT.

The rearrangement joins TRBV7-2 to TRBJ2-3, with TRBD2 matching 7 bases. The germline CDR1 and CDR2 sequences are SGHTA and FQGNSA. With 5 bases clipped from V and 6 bases from J, the junction kept 11 bases outside the gene matches. This CDR3 is built from 15 residues. CDR3 coding DNA: TGTGCCAGCAGCCCCTTCCTTGTCGGGGGGGATACGCAGTATTTT. Residues: CASSPFLVGGDTQYF.

The rearrangement links TRBV20-1 to TRBJ2-7; D remains ambiguous. This CDR3 is built from 13 residues. V shed 4 bases and J shed 0 bases, with 10 bases lying between them. Germline V CDR1 and CDR2: DFQATT, SNEGSKA (reference sequence). The CDR3 region is CSANPDGSYEQYF. The CDR3 region has the DNA TGCAGTGCTAACCCGGACGGCTCCTACGAGCAGTACTTC.

This clonotype has a handful of counts. The gene calls are TRBV7-3 and TRBJ2-3; TRBD1 or TRBD2 may be the D gene (5 bases each). Trimming removed 3 bases from V and 4 bases from J, with 11 bases in between. Germline CDR1 and CDR2: SGHTA and FQGTGA. CDR3 size: 14 residues. The CDR3 spells CASSFGGEADTQYF. The CDR3 DNA sequence: TGTGCCAGCAGCTTTGGGGGAGAGGCAGATACGCAGTATTTT.

CDR3 protein: CASGLVQGSGFLEQYF. CDR3 sequence (DNA): TGTGCTAGTGGTTTGGTACAGGGATCCGGTTTTTTGGAGCAGTACTTC. The chain is built from TRBV12-5 and TRBJ2-7; D is possibly TRBD1 (6 bases). V was pared by 0 bases and J by 7 bases, with 19 bases between. The germline V gene encodes CDR1 LGHNT and CDR2 FRNRAP. The CDR3 has 16 amino acids. The full variable domain, in which reference TRBV12-5 and TRBJ2-7 provide the parts outside the CDR3, is DARVTQTPRHKVTEMGQEVTMRCQPILGHNTVFWYRQTMMQGLELLAYFRNRAPLDDSGMPKDRFSAEMPDATLATLKIQPSEPRDSAVYFCASGLVQGSGFLEQYFGPGTRLTVT.

This clonotype was seen a handful of times. The J gene is TRBJ2-6, the V gene TRBV12-3 or TRBV12-4; 9 bases are a match to TRBD1. The CDR3 consists of 18 residues. V gave up 8 bases and J gave up 0 bases; unmatched junction bases: 11. CDR3 DNA sequence: TGTGCCAGCGGGGTATCGGACAGGGGAACCTCTGGGGCCAACGTCCTGACTTTC. It yields the protein CASGVSDRGTSGANVLTF.

A remark on this clonotype: Being one base from a much bigger clone, this may be a read error. The chain joins TRBV6-5 to TRBJ2-3, with 8 positions matching TRBD2. Germline loops: CDR1 MNHEY, CDR2 SVGAGI. The CDR3 extends over 15 amino acids. V lost 0 bases to trimming and J lost 1 base; unmatched junction nucleotides: 0. CDR3 loop: CASSYSGLGTDTQYF. CDR3 nucleotide sequence: TGTGCCAGCAGTTACTCGGGACTAGGCACAGATACGCAGTATTTT.

The chain recombines TRBV19 with TRBJ2-1, with 11 bases identical to TRBD2. The CDR3 is 14 residues long. Germline-derived CDR1 and CDR2 are LNHDA and SQIVND (reference sequence). With 5 bases clipped from V and 6 bases from J, the junction kept 3 bases outside the gene matches. The CDR3 coding sequence is TGTGCCAGTAGTCCTCTAGCGGGGGGCAATGAGCAGTTCTTC. Protein sequence: CASSPLAGGNEQFF.

The chain combines TRBV25-1 with TRBJ1-2; no firm D call. The CDR3 sequence is 11 residues long. Germline CDR1 and CDR2: MGHDK and SYGVNS. Trimming shortened V by 4 bases and J by 4 bases, and 4 bases separated the two germline ends. The CDR3 loop is CASSALYGYTF. CDR3 DNA sequence: TGTGCCAGCAGTGCCCTCTATGGCTACACCTTC.

This chain connects TRBV28 to TRBJ2-5; D is unclear. This CDR3 spans 15 amino acids. Germline V lookup: CDR1 MDHEN, CDR2 SYDVKM. Trimming took off 5 bases at V and 7 bases at J, with 20 bases between the two ends. CDR3 coding DNA: TGTGCCAGCAGTCCCCCGACGTCTGGGTATGGGACCCAGTACTTC. Its translation is CASSPPTSGYGTQYF. The entire variable domain, with the rest obtained from reference TRBV28 and TRBJ2-5, is as follows: DVKVTQSSRYLVKRTGEKVFLECVQDMDHENMFWYRQDPGLGLRLIYFSYDVKMKEKGDIPEGYSVSREKKERFSLILESASTNQTSMYLCASSPPTSGYGTQYFGPGTRLLVL.

This clonotype was seen more than once but under ten times. V gene TRBV4-1 combines with J gene TRBJ2-7, with 8 bases that match TRBD1. Germline V gene sequence: CDR1 MGHRA, CDR2 YSYEKL. V lost 0 bases, J lost 0 bases, and 10 bases stayed unmatched. CDR3 length equals 18 residues. DNA of the CDR3: TGCGCCAGCAGCCAAGAAAGAACGGGCCAGGGGGCCTCCTACGAGCAGTACTTC. It codes for CASSQERTGQGASYEQYF.